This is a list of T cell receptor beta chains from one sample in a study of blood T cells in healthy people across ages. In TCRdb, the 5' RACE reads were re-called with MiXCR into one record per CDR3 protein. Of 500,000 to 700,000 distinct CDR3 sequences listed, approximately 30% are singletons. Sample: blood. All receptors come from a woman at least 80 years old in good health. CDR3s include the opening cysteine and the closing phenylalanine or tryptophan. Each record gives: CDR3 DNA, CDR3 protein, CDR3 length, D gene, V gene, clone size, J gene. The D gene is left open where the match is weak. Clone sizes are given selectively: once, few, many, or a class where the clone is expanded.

TGCAGTGCTAGACTCGATAGGGGCGCCATGGATGGCTACACCTTC	CSARLDRGAMDGYTF	15	.	TRBV20-1	many	TRBJ1-2
TGTGCCAGCAGCTTGGTTGGGGGCACGGCAGAGACCCAGTACTTC	CASSLVGGTAETQYF	15	.	TRBV5-6	.	TRBJ2-5
TGTGCCAGCACCAACGACGGTTTTGAAGCTTTCTTT	CASTNDGFEAFF	12	.	TRBV28	once	TRBJ1-1
TGCGCCAGCAGCGAGGGACAGGGAACGGCAGATACGCAGTATTTT	CASSEGQGTADTQYF	15	TRBD1	TRBV5-1	many	TRBJ2-3
TGTGCCAGCACCACCCGCAGAGGGCGCGTGGGTGAGACCCAGTACTTC	CASTTRRGRVGETQYF	16	.	TRBV6-1	many	TRBJ2-5
TGCAGCGCTAGCGAGGCGACAGGGGTAACAGATACGCAGTATTTT	CSASEATGVTDTQYF	15	TRBD1	TRBV20-1	few	TRBJ2-3
TGCACCAGTACGCGGACAGGGGGGAATGAGCAGTACTTC	CTSTRTGGNEQYF	13	TRBD1	TRBV5-1	.	TRBJ2-5
TGCAGTGCTAGAGGTGAAGGAAAACTGTTTTTT	CSARGEGKLFF	11	.	TRBV20-1	few	TRBJ1-4
TGTGCCTCTCGACAGCCCGGGGCCTACGAGCAGTACTTC	CASRQPGAYEQYF	13	.	TRBV30	.	TRBJ2-7
TGCGCCAGCAGCTTGGCTGGTGGAGGCCCCGGGACCCAGTACTTC	CASSLAGGGPGTQYF	15	.	TRBV5-1	.	TRBJ2-5
TGTGCCAGCAGCTTAGGGGGGACAGGCCAGGGGCTTGGCTACACCTTC	CASSLGGTGQGLGYTF	16	TRBD1	TRBV7-2	many	TRBJ1-2
TGCAGTGCTAGAGATTCCCAAACCGCCTACGAGCAGTACTTC	CSARDSQTAYEQYF	14	.	TRBV20-1	.	TRBJ2-7
TGTGCCAGCAGCGAGTCAGGGGGCCTACCGGACTATGGCTACACCTTC	CASSESGGLPDYGYTF	16	TRBD1	TRBV9	many	TRBJ1-2
TGCGCCAGCAGCTCTACAGCCTATTCCTACGAGCAGTACTTC	CASSSTAYSYEQYF	14	.	TRBV5-1	many	TRBJ2-7
TGTGCCAGCAGGAGACAGGGGGTAAAGTATTTT	CASRRQGVKYF	11	TRBD1	TRBV27	.	TRBJ2-3
TGTGCCAGCAGTTCGGGACTCGCGGATCTAAATGAGCAGTTCTTC	CASSSGLADLNEQFF	15	.	TRBV7-9	many	TRBJ2-1
TGTGCCAGCAGCCGGGAAGGGGGGGCCTACGAGCAGTACTTC	CASSREGGAYEQYF	14	.	TRBV25-1	few	TRBJ2-7
TGTGCCAGCAGTTTGACAGGGGATGGGGAGACCCAGTACTTC	CASSLTGDGETQYF	14	TRBD1	TRBV12-3/TRBV12-4	.	TRBJ2-5
TGTGCCAGCAGCTTAGGTGGTCGGACAACAGGCAATCAGCCCCAGCATTTT	CASSLGGRTTGNQPQHF	17	.	TRBV7-9	.	TRBJ1-5
TGCAGCGTTAGCAGGGGGACCGCCGAGCAGTACTTC	CSVSRGTAEQYF	12	TRBD1	TRBV29-1	.	TRBJ2-7
TGTGCCAGCTCACCGGGGTTCACTGAAGCTTTCTTT	CASSPGFTEAFF	12	.	TRBV18	.	TRBJ1-1
TGTGCCAGCAGTTTCTCGGTTAGCAATCAGCCCCAGCATTTT	CASSFSVSNQPQHF	14	.	TRBV27	.	TRBJ1-5
TGTGCCACCCGTGGGACAGCGAACACTGAAGCTTTCTTT	CATRGTANTEAFF	13	TRBD1	TRBV6-1	.	TRBJ1-1
TGTGCCAGCAGCCAAGACCCCTCGGCAGGGGAGACCCAGTACTTC	CASSQDPSAGETQYF	15	.	TRBV4-2	many	TRBJ2-5
TGTGCCACCTCCGCTCTGGGGCCGTTCATAGATACGCAGTATTTT	CATSALGPFIDTQYF	15	.	TRBV2	many	TRBJ2-3
TGTGCCAGCAGTTTTAGAGGGGGAGATGAAAAACTGTTTTTT	CASSFRGGDEKLFF	14	.	TRBV27	.	TRBJ1-4
TGTGCCAGCAGTTCACGGACAGAGATACGCTACGAGCAGTACTTC	CASSSRTEIRYEQYF	15	.	TRBV5-5	.	TRBJ2-7
TGTGCCAGCAGCTTATCGGACTATGGCTACACCTTC	CASSLSDYGYTF	12	.	TRBV7-2	many	TRBJ1-2
TGTGCCTGGAGTGCTCGCGGGCGGCAGCCCCAGCATTTT	CAWSARGRQPQHF	13	.	TRBV30	few	TRBJ1-5
TGTGCCAGCAACCTAAGACAGGGGGCGAAGGAAGCTGAAGCTTTCTTT	CASNLRQGAKEAEAFF	16	TRBD1	TRBV7-8	.	TRBJ1-1
TGTGCCAGCAGTGACGGGACTAGCGGGGACAATGAGCAGTTCTTC	CASSDGTSGDNEQFF	15	TRBD2	TRBV6-4	few	TRBJ2-1
TGTGCCAGCAGCCTACTAGCGGGGGAGTTGGCAGATACGCAGTATTTT	CASSLLAGELADTQYF	16	TRBD2	TRBV7-9	many	TRBJ2-3
TGTGCCAGCAGTGAACAGAAAGCGCCCCAGCATTTT	CASSEQKAPQHF	12	.	TRBV2	.	TRBJ1-5
TGTGCCTGGAGTGTACGCCATAGTGGAGAGCAGTACTTC	CAWSVRHSGEQYF	13	.	TRBV30	few	TRBJ2-5
TGTGCCACCAGCAGAGGCGGGGTGGGAGGGGAGGCCGGGCAGTTCTTC	CATSRGGVGGEAGQFF	16	TRBD2	TRBV15	many	TRBJ2-1
TGCGCCAGCAGCCAACAGGGACTAGCCAAAAACATTCAGTACTTC	CASSQQGLAKNIQYF	15	.	TRBV4-1	.	TRBJ2-4
TGCAGTGCTAGGCCCCCGGGGGGTAGGGGAAAACTGTTTTTT	CSARPPGGRGKLFF	14	.	TRBV20-1	many	TRBJ1-4
TGTGCCAGCAGCAGAATATCCGGGACAGGGAAGGATACGCAGTATTTT	CASSRISGTGKDTQYF	16	TRBD1	TRBV7-3	few	TRBJ2-3
TGCGCCAGCAGCTTGGCACAGATCTACAATGAGCAGTTCTTC	CASSLAQIYNEQFF	14	.	TRBV5-1	many	TRBJ2-1
TGCGCCAGCGCACAGGGTTTTCAAGAGACCCAGTACTTC	CASAQGFQETQYF	13	.	TRBV4-1	many	TRBJ2-5
TGTGCCAGCAGTTTATCGATCGGAGGGGGCACTGAAGCTTTCTTT	CASSLSIGGGTEAFF	15	.	TRBV27	many	TRBJ1-1